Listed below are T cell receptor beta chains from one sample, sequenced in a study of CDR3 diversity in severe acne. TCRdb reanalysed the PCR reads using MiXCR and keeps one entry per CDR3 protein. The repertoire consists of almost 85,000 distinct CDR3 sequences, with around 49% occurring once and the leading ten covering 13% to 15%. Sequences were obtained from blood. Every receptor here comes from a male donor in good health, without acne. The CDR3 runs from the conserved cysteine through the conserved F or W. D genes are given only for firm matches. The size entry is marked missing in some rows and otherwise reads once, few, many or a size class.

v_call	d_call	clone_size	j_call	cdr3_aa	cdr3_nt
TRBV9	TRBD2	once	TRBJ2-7	CASSVIAGGYEQYF	TGTGCCAGCAGCGTCATAGCGGGGGGTTACGAGCAGTACTTC
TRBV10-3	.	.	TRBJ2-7	CAISESGPVAYEQYF	TGTGCCATCAGTGAGTCAGGGCCAGTAGCCTACGAGCAGTACTTC
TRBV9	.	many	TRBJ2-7	CASSVGGGQFSYEQYF	TGTGCCAGCAGCGTAGGCGGGGGACAGTTCTCCTACGAGCAGTACTTC
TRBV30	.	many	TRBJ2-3	CAWSKRDRSTDTQYF	TGTGCCTGGAGTAAGCGGGACAGAAGCACAGATACGCAGTATTTT
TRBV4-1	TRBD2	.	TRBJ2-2	CASSPNERLAGGYGELFF	TGCGCCAGCAGCCCCAACGAAAGACTAGCGGGAGGGTACGGGGAGCTGTTTTTT
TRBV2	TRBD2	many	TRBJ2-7	CASTLAGRTYEQYF	TGTGCCAGCACCTTAGCGGGACGTACCTACGAGCAGTACTTC
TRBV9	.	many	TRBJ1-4	CASSEMDGFNEKLFF	TGTGCCAGCAGTGAAATGGACGGATTTAATGAAAAACTGTTTTTT
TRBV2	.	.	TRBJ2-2	CASGGSLGTGELFF	TGTGCCAGCGGGGGCTCTCTGGGCACCGGGGAGCTGTTTTTT
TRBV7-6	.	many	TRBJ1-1	CASSLGTGHGNTEAFF	TGTGCCAGCAGCTTAGGAACCGGGCACGGGAACACTGAAGCTTTCTTT
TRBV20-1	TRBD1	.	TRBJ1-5	CSARAGGYQPQHF	TGCAGTGCTAGGGCAGGGGGCTACCAGCCCCAGCATTTT
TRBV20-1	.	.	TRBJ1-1	CSARDRRYANTEAFF	TGCAGTGCCCGTGACAGGCGATACGCGAACACTGAAGCTTTCTTT
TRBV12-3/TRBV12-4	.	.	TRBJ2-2	CASSLTVTGELFF	TGTGCCAGCAGTTTAACAGTCACCGGGGAGCTGTTTTTT
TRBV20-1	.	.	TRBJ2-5	CSARDFGGLQETQYF	TGCAGTGCTAGAGATTTTGGAGGACTCCAAGAGACCCAGTACTTC
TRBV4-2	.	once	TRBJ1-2	CASTRGGTNYGYTF	TGTGCCAGCACCCGCGGGGGGACTAACTATGGCTACACCTTC
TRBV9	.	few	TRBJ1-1	CASSPRENTEAFF	TGTGCCAGCAGCCCCCGGGAGAACACTGAAGCTTTCTTT
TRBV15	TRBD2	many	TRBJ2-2	CATSLMTSGRSNTGELFF	TGTGCCACCAGCCTAATGACTAGCGGGAGGTCGAACACCGGGGAGCTGTTTTTT
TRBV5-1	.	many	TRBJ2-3	CASSLVPREVSSPDTQYF	TGCGCCAGCAGCTTGGTGCCTCGAGAGGTTAGCAGCCCAGATACGCAGTATTTT
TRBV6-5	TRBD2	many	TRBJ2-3	CASRQRGGVDTQYF	TGTGCCAGCAGGCAGCGGGGGGGTGTAGATACGCAGTATTTT
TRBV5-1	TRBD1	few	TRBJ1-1	CASSQTDRGEAFF	TGCGCCAGCAGCCAAACGGACAGGGGTGAAGCTTTCTTT
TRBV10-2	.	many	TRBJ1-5	CASSRTGSGNQPQHF	TGCGCCAGCAGTCGAACAGGGTCGGGCAATCAGCCCCAGCATTTT
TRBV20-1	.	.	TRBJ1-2	CIGGGGPGGYAF	TGCATCGGGGGTGGGGGGCCCGGTGGCTACGCCTTC
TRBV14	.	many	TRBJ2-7	CASSSSWPYEQYF	TGTGCCAGCAGCTCCTCTTGGCCCTACGAGCAGTACTTC
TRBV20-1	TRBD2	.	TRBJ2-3	CSASGGGYTDTQYF	TGCAGTGCTAGCGGGGGGGGTTACACAGATACGCAGTATTTT
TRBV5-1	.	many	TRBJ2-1	CASSPDLINNEQFF	TGCGCCAGCAGCCCCGATCTCATTAACAATGAGCAGTTCTTC
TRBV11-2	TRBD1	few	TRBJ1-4	CASSLTTILGTGREGEKLFF	TGTGCCAGCAGCTTAACCACCATTCTCGGGACAGGCAGGGAGGGTGAAAAACTGTTTTTT
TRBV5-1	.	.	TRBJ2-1	CASSLEPSSYNEQFF	TGCGCCAGCAGCTTGGAACCGAGCTCCTACAATGAGCAGTTCTTC
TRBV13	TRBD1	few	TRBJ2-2	CASTLTGGNTGELPF	TGTGCCAGCACCTTGACAGGGGGCAACACCGGGGAGCTGCCTTTT
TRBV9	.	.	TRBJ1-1	CASSQEGGNAEAFF	TGTGCCAGCAGCCAAGAGGGGGGGAACGCTGAAGCTTTCTTT
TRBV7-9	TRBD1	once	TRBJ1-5	CASSDDRGQPQHF	TGTGCCAGCAGCGATGACAGGGGGCAGCCCCAGCATTTT
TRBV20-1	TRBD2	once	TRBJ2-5	CSAGTSVQETQYF	TGCAGTGCGGGGACTAGCGTCCAAGAGACCCAGTACTTC
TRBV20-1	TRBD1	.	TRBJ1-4	CSAPGTGAGEKLFF	TGCAGTGCTCCTGGGACAGGGGCTGGAGAAAAACTGTTTTTT
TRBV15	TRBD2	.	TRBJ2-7	CATSRHSWAGTSGFNYEQYF	TGTGCCACCAGCAGACACAGTTGGGCCGGGACTAGCGGGTTTAACTACGAGCAGTACTTC
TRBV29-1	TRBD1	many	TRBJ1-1	CSVEDLGQGLFF	TGCAGCGTTGAAGATCTCGGACAGGGACTTTTCTTT
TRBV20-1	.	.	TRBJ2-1	CSARDRGGSSNEQFF	TGCAGTGCTAGGGACCGAGGGGGGAGTAGCAATGAGCAGTTCTTC
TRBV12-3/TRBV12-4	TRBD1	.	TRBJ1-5	CASKGQNSQPQHF	TGTGCCAGCAAGGGACAGAATAGTCAGCCCCAGCATTTT
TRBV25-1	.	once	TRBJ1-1	CASSLQAYTEAFF	TGTGCCAGCAGTCTACAGGCTTACACTGAAGCTTTCTTT
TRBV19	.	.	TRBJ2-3	CASSIGRNTDTQYF	TGTGCCAGTAGTATCGGCAGGAACACAGATACGCAGTATTTT
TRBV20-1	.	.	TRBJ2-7	CSTRDSRGTYEQYF	TGCAGCACCAGGGATTCGCGGGGGACATACGAGCAGTACTTC
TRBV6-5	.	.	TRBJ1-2	CASSYSTQGSGGYTF	TGTGCCAGCAGTTACTCGACACAGGGATCGGGTGGCTACACCTTC
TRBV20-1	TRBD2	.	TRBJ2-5	CSAHRPSGIQGAQYF	TGCAGTGCTCACCGGCCTAGCGGGATCCAAGGGGCCCAGTACTTC
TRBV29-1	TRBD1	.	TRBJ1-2	CSVGPGQGNGYTF	TGCAGCGTGGGCCCGGGACAGGGGAATGGCTACACCTTC
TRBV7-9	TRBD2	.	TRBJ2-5	CASSLKGLAGGPAETQYF	TGTGCCAGCAGCTTAAAGGGACTAGCGGGAGGGCCCGCGGAGACCCAGTACTTC
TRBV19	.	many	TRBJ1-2	CASSIIEQAIYGYTF	TGTGCCAGTAGTATAATCGAGCAGGCGATCTATGGCTACACCTTC
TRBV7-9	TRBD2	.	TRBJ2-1	CASSLSATGTSGGAGEQFF	TGTGCCAGCAGCTTATCGGCGACCGGGACTAGCGGGGGGGCGGGTGAGCAGTTCTTC
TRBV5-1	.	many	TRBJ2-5	CASSLVGEETQYF	TGCGCCAGCAGCTTGGTTGGGGAAGAGACCCAGTACTTC
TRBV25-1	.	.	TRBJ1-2	CASSSQGHGLDYGYTF	TGTGCCAGCAGCTCCCAGGGACACGGACTTGACTATGGCTACACCTTC
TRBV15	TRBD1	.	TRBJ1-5	CATSSLGTGNQPQHF	TGTGCCACCAGCAGCTTAGGGACAGGGAATCAGCCCCAGCATTTT
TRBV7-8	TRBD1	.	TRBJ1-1	CASSTPGQGSGLNTEAFF	TGTGCCAGCAGCACACCGGGACAGGGGAGCGGTCTAAACACTGAAGCTTTCTTT
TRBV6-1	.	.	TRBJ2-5	CDSSFYICSARSPGETQYF	.